These T cell receptor beta chains were read from a single sample in a study of CD8+ T cells in alopecia areata. Produced via immunoSEQ multiplex PCR; TCRdb's table is partial and in-frame only. The table includes over 150,000 clones, 50% to 60% detected once. This sample comprised CD4+ T cells sorted from blood, obtained at week 4, from a patient treated with tofacitinib. These receptor sequences come from a human donor with alopecia areata. The CDR3 runs from the conserved cysteine through the conserved F or W. A D gene is named only where the DNA matches it firmly. Size tells how often a clone was seen (once, few, many) or the class of an expanded clone, and some rows leave it out.

v_call	d_call	clone_size	j_call	cdr3_nt	cdr3_aa
TRBV6-1	TRBD2	.	TRBJ2-5	TGTGCCAGCAGTGAATACCCGGGACTAGCTCAAGAGACCCAGTACTTC	CASSEYPGLAQETQYF
TRBV29-1	.	.	TRBJ1-1	TGCAGCGTTGAAGATAACCTTGGGACAGAAGCTTTCTTT	CSVEDNLGTEAFF
TRBV6-4	.	.	TRBJ1-1	TGTGCCAGCAAGGACAACCTAGGTGAAGCTTTCTTT	CASKDNLGEAFF
TRBV27	.	.	TRBJ2-7	TGTGCCAGCAGCCCCTTCTCTCGGGGAGCTTCCTACGAGCAGTACTTC	CASSPFSRGASYEQYF
TRBV29-1	.	.	TRBJ2-2	TGCAGCGCGAATATGGCAGGGCAACACACCGGGGAGCTGTTTTTT	CSANMAGQHTGELFF
TRBV30	.	.	TRBJ2-3	TGTGCCTGGAGTGTTTCAGAACCTAGCACAGATACGCAGTATTTT	CAWSVSEPSTDTQYF
TRBV4-1	.	few	TRBJ2-3	TGCGCCAGCAGCCCCTCTGCCCGGGCAGATACGCAGTATTTT	CASSPSARADTQYF
TRBV29-1	.	few	TRBJ2-2	TGCAGCGTTGAAGGGGCGACAGGACCAGGCACCGGGGAGCTGTTTTTT	CSVEGATGPGTGELFF
TRBV11-3	.	.	TRBJ2-5	TGTGCCAGCAGCTTAGATTCGTCCCGATTGGCGACCCAGTACTTC	CASSLDSSRLATQYF
TRBV25-1	TRBD2	.	TRBJ2-2	TGTGCCAGCAGTGAATATCGAAGCGGGAGATTAACCGGGGAGCTGTTTTTT	CASSEYRSGRLTGELFF
TRBV7-2	.	.	TRBJ2-3	TGTGCCAGCAGCTTAGCTGGCAGGGTTGGAGGTACGCAGTATTTT	CASSLAGRVGGTQYF
TRBV7-8	TRBD1	.	TRBJ2-2	TGTGCCAGCAGCTTGGTACAGGGGTACACCGGGGAGCTGTTTTTT	CASSLVQGYTGELFF
TRBV4-1	TRBD2	few	TRBJ2-5	TGCGCCAGCAGCCAAACGGGACTAGCGGGAGCCGGCTCCCAAGAGACCCAGTACTTC	CASSQTGLAGAGSQETQYF
TRBV11-3	.	few	TRBJ1-2	TGTGCCAGCAGCCCGGAGGTGGGTAGTGGCTACACCTTC	CASSPEVGSGYTF
TRBV6-6	TRBD2	.	TRBJ2-7	TGTGCCAGCAGCCCCCTAGCGGGAGGAACCGAGCAGTACTTC	CASSPLAGGTEQYF
TRBV5-1	.	once	TRBJ2-5	TGCGCCAGCAGCTTCAGGGGAGAGGAGACCCAGTACTTC	CASSFRGEETQYF
TRBV18	.	few	TRBJ2-6	TGTGCCAGCTCACCACCGACGCGAAGCGTCCTGACTTTC	CASSPPTRSVLTF
TRBV6-1	.	.	TRBJ2-2	TGTGCCAGCACACCCCCCGGAGTTCACACCGGGGAGCTGTTTTTT	CASTPPGVHTGELFF
TRBV5-4	TRBD1	.	TRBJ2-5	TGTGCCAGCAGCCATCCGGGACAGGGGATTTTGGAGACCCAGTACTTC	CASSHPGQGILETQYF
TRBV7-2	.	.	TRBJ2-7	TGTGCCAGCAGCTCGGAGACAGGTTCCTACGAGCAGTACTTC	CASSSETGSYEQYF
TRBV27	TRBD2	few	TRBJ2-7	TGTGCCAGCAGTTTTGGCAGGTCCGGGACTAGCGGATTCTACGAGCAGTACTTC	CASSFGRSGTSGFYEQYF
TRBV6-5	.	.	TRBJ2-1	TGTGCCAGCAGTGGGTGGGGCGATGAGCAGTTCTTC	CASSGWGDEQFF
TRBV2	TRBD1	.	TRBJ2-7	TGTGCCAGCAGAAAACAGGGGGCTAGCTACGAGCAGTACTTC	CASRKQGASYEQYF
TRBV29-1	TRBD1	.	TRBJ2-2	TGCAGCGTTGGACAGGGGATCTACACCGGGGAGCTGTTTTTT	CSVGQGIYTGELFF
TRBV14	.	.	TRBJ2-3	TGTGCCAGCAGCCAAGCCAGCGTAGGACTATCGTTTAGCACAGATACGCAGTATTTT	CASSQASVGLSFSTDTQYF
TRBV27	.	.	TRBJ1-5	TGTGCCAGCAGTCCGACGGGTGCAGGCCAGATTCCCCAGCATTTT	CASSPTGAGQIPQHF
TRBV15	.	.	TRBJ2-5	TGTGCCACCAGCAGGTTCCCCCGGACAGTTACCGCCAGCCACAATAGCGAGACCCAGTACTTC	CATSRFPRTVTASHNSETQYF
TRBV9	.	.	TRBJ2-3	TGTGCCAGCAGCCTGGGACTGGATACGCAGTATTTT	CASSLGLDTQYF
TRBV29-1	.	few	TRBJ2-1	TGCAGCGTTGATCGTATCGCTTCGTTGGGGAGTAAGTACAATGAGCAGTTCTTC	CSVDRIASLGSKYNEQFF
TRBV7-2	TRBD1	.	TRBJ2-1	TGTGCCAGCAGCGTTAGACAGGGGGCGAATGAGCAGTTCTTC	CASSVRQGANEQFF
TRBV28	.	.	TRBJ2-6	TGTGCCAGCATCCAGGGGGGGAGTGGGGCCAACGTCCTGACTTTC	CASIQGGSGANVLTF
TRBV30	.	once	TRBJ1-4	TGTGCCTGGAGTGTACGGGACTCAACTAATGAAAAACTGTTTTTT	CAWSVRDSTNEKLFF
TRBV18	.	few	TRBJ1-3	TGTGCCAGCTCACCACTTGACTCTGGAAACACCATATATTTT	CASSPLDSGNTIYF
TRBV30	.	.	TRBJ2-3	TGTGCCTGGTACCGGGACAGCACAGATACGCAGTATTTT	CAWYRDSTDTQYF
TRBV10-3	.	once	TRBJ2-5	TGTGCCATCAGTGTGGGGGAGACCCAGTACTTC	CAISVGETQYF
TRBV30	TRBD1	.	TRBJ1-1	TGTGCCTGGAGGTTTCGGGACAGGGTATCTACTGAAGCTTTCTTT	CAWRFRDRVSTEAFF
TRBV19	TRBD2	.	TRBJ2-1	TGTGCCAGTAGTATAACTAGCGGGAGGCGCTATGAGCAGTTCTTC	CASSITSGRRYEQFF
TRBV5-1	.	.	TRBJ2-7	TGCGCCAGCAGCTTGGGACAGGCGGCCTACGAGCAGTACTTC	CASSLGQAAYEQYF
TRBV30	.	.	TRBJ2-5	TGTGCCTGGAGCGGAGGCGGTCTCAACGGGGTGACCCAGTACTTC	CAWSGGGLNGVTQYF
TRBV6-5	.	.	TRBJ1-2	TGTGCCAGCAGTTACTCTGGCAGGGCAACGTTAGGCTACACCTTC	CASSYSGRATLGYTF
TRBV7-2	TRBD2	few	TRBJ2-7	TGTGCCAGCAGCTTAGAGGGGACTAGCGGGAGTTACGAGCAGTACTTC	CASSLEGTSGSYEQYF
TRBV6-5	.	.	TRBJ2-5	TGTGCCAGCAGTTCCACCCGAGAGACCCAGTACTTC	CASSSTRETQYF
TRBV15	.	.	TRBJ2-7	TGTGCCACCAGCAGAGCTGGGACCCCGGGCGAGCAGTACTTC	CATSRAGTPGEQYF